These 8 T cell receptor beta chains originate from one sample sequenced in a study of shared clonotypes between healthy human individuals. The naive CD8 fraction comprised CD45RO-negative cells positively selected for CCR7 and excluded terminally differentiated effector memory CD45RA+ cells. Clones were read by immunoSEQ multiplex PCR, and TCRdb kept only the in-frame ones, dropping some. The sample holds roughly 2,000,000 clones, about 93% seen once. The sample was naive CD8+ T cells from PBMCs. Receptors originate from a man younger than 30 in good health. Some clones in this sample may be carry-over from other donors' samples.

The V and J genes are TRBV28 and TRBJ1-1, with D tentatively TRBD1 (6 bases). This CDR3 contains 15 residues. Germline CDR1 and CDR2: MDHEN and SYDVKM. V was cut by 6 bases and J by 0 bases, with 14 bases left in between. This CDR3 reads CASSQSRGVNTEAFF. The CDR3 nucleotides read TGTGCCAGCAGCCAGTCCAGGGGAGTGAACACTGAAGCTTTCTTT.

This chain links TRBV7-9 with TRBJ2-3, with TRBD2 matching over 9 bases. V shed 1 base, J shed 3 bases, and the junction held 5 bases outside the gene matches. Germline V gene lookup returns CDR1 SEHNR and CDR2 FQNEAQ (reference sequence). This CDR3 spans 16 amino acids. CDR3 sequence (DNA): TGTGCCAGCAGCTTAGGGTCTAGCGGGGTAACAGATACGCAGTATTTT. Its protein is CASSLGSSGVTDTQYF.

This chain links TRBV4-2 with TRBJ2-7; 7 bases map to TRBD2. V lost 1 base to trimming and J lost 4 bases; unmatched junction nucleotides: 7. Per the germline V gene, CDR1 is LGHNA and CDR2 is YNFKEQ. The CDR3 sequence is 15 residues long. CDR3 in amino acids: CASSQGIGAGYEQYF. In nucleotides, the CDR3 is TGTGCCAGCAGCCAAGGAATAGGAGCGGGGTACGAGCAGTACTTC.

The rearrangement uses TRBV9 and TRBJ2-2, with TRBD1 matching over 8 bases. Trimming removed 0 bases from V and 6 bases from J; junction bases left unmatched: 13. Germline CDR1 SGDLS, CDR2 YYNGEE. This CDR3 is built from 18 residues. CDR3 amino acids: CASSVVGQGALLAGELFF. The DNA for the CDR3 is TGTGCCAGCAGCGTAGTTGGACAGGGCGCATTGTTGGCCGGGGAGCTGTTTTTT.

A word on this clone: Other nucleotide sequences from this sample produce the same CDR3. The V call is TRBV4-1, the J call TRBJ2-5, with D uncertain. Germline CDR1 MGHRA, CDR2 YSYEKL. The V end lost 0 bases, the J end lost 5 bases, and 4 bases lay between the germline ends. This CDR3 is 12 amino acids long. As DNA, the CDR3 is TGCGCCAGCAGCCAAGACCGGGAGACCCAGTACTTC. Its protein is CASSQDRETQYF.

The chain recombines TRBV4-1 with TRBJ2-7; D is undetermined. Trimming removed 2 bases from V and 3 bases from J, with 11 bases in between. The length of the CDR3 is 14 residues. CDR1 MGHRA and CDR2 YSYEKL come from the germline V gene. The CDR3 loop is CASSQNEEYYEQYF. CDR3 nucleotide sequence: TGCGCCAGCAGCCAAAACGAGGAGTACTACGAGCAGTACTTC.

The chain is built from TRBV30 and TRBJ1-2, with D uncertain. Deletions cut 4 bases from V and 6 bases from J, with 12 bases between. CDR1 is GTSNPN and CDR2 is SVGIG in the germline V gene (reference sequence). The CDR3 consists of 12 residues. This chain's CDR3 is CAWNSRGHGYTF. The CDR3, as DNA: TGTGCCTGGAATTCGCGCGGCCATGGCTACACCTTC. Together with reference TRBV30 and TRBJ1-2, the CDR3 gives the full variable domain: SQTIHQWPATLVQPVGSPLSLECTVEGTSNPNLYWYRQAAGRGLQLLFYSVGIGQISSEVPQNLSASRPQDRQFILSSKKLLLSDSGFYLCAWNSRGHGYTFGSGTRLTVV.

V and J are TRBV6-5 and TRBJ1-1, with D possibly matching TRBD1 (6 bases). The CDR3 spans 16 residues. Deletions cut 2 bases from V and 4 bases from J, with 17 bases between. Per germline, CDR1 MNHEY and CDR2 SVGAGI. The CDR3 DNA is TGTGCCAGCAGTTACGATGAGACAGGTTGGCTCACTGAAGCTTTCTTT. This translates into CASSYDETGWLTEAFF.